One sample yielded the 26 T cell receptor beta chains listed below, sequenced in a study of cytotoxic CD8 clonotypes in ibrutinib-treated CLL (dated by TCRdb to the early 2020s). Taken with the paper, the label for time point translates to: around 25 months on ibrutinib. The method was the immunoSEQ multiplex PCR assay. TCRdb retrieved this table from immuneACCESS and kept in-frame rearrangements only. Not all clones are present; in checked studies, unresolved V genes account for under half, and no reason is known for the remainder. For this sample the table gives 190,000 or so clones, of which around 72% were detected only once. The ten largest make up around 15% of the sample. The input for sequencing was PBMCs, taken after 24 months of ibrutinib treatment. The receptors derive from a human donor with chronic lymphocytic leukemia.

This clone was seen only a few times. This sequence joins TRBV30 and TRBJ2-7; 12 bases line up with TRBD1. This CDR3 is built from 14 residues. The V and J ends lost 3 bases and 6 bases, in that order; junction bases with no gene match: 6. CDR1 is GTSNPN, CDR2 SVGIG, per germline (reference sequence). The DNA for the CDR3 is TGTGCCTGGAGGCCGGGACAGGGGGCGGGCGAGCAGTACTTC. As protein: CAWRPGQGAGEQYF. Complete variable domain (other parts from reference TRBV30 and TRBJ2-7): SQTIHQWPATLVQPVGSPLSLECTVEGTSNPNLYWYRQAAGRGLQLLFYSVGIGQISSEVPQNLSASRPQDRQFILSSKKLLLSDSGFYLCAWRPGQGAGEQYFGPGTRLTVT.

A few counts support this clone. J is TRBJ1-5 and V is TRBV28; no clear D. Germline CDR1 is MDHEN and CDR2 is SYDVKM. The CDR3 length is 14 residues. Trimming took off 6 bases at V and 2 bases at J, with 11 bases between the two ends. The chain's CDR3 is CASSQTSGNQPQHF. The CDR3 coding sequence is TGTGCCAGCAGCCAGACATCAGGCAATCAGCCCCAGCATTTT.

V is TRBV6-4 and J is TRBJ2-1, with a possible D match to TRBD2 (7 bases). V was pared by 9 bases and J by 5 bases, with 14 bases between. This CDR3 has 13 residues. Germline CDR1 reads MRHNA; CDR2 reads SNTAGT. In DNA, the CDR3 is TGTGCCAGTGGGGAGGGGGGAAACAATGAGCAGTTCTTC. Its translation: CASGEGGNNEQFF.

CDR3 DNA sequence: TGTGCCAGCAGCCAACCTAGCACAGATACGCAGTATTTT. This gives the protein CASSQPSTDTQYF. The chain links TRBV11-1 to TRBJ2-3; the D is unclear. CDR3 size: 13 residues. The V end lost 5 bases, the J end lost 0 bases, and 6 bases lay between the germline ends. Germline CDR1 reads SGHAT; CDR2 reads FQDESV (reference sequence).

V usage is TRBV27 and J usage is TRBJ1-2; 10 positions agree with TRBD1. CDR3 length: 15 residues. The V gene end was trimmed by 7 bases and the J gene end by 2 bases; junction bases not matched to a gene: 7. Germline V lookup: CDR1 MNHEY, CDR2 SMNVEV (reference sequence). The chain's CDR3 is CASKPGQGWNYGYTF. In DNA, the CDR3 is TGTGCCAGCAAACCGGGACAGGGGTGGAACTATGGCTACACCTTC.

This clone was counted a few times. The rearrangement uses TRBV6-5 and TRBJ1-1, with TRBD1 matching 10 bases. The junction had 4 bases not matched to a gene; V was cut back by 0 bases and J by 3 bases. The CDR3 runs to 16 residues. Germline V lookup: CDR1 MNHEY, CDR2 SVGAGI. CDR3 loop: CASSYSTGGYDTEAFF. CDR3 DNA sequence: TGTGCCAGCAGTTACTCGACAGGGGGCTATGACACTGAAGCTTTCTTT.

The chain carries TRBV2 and TRBJ1-3; 7 bases fit TRBD1. With 6 bases clipped from V and 6 bases from J, the junction kept 5 bases outside the gene matches. From germline, CDR1 is SNHLY and CDR2 FYNNEI. This CDR3 region has 13 residues. CDR3 residues: CASRADRANTIYF. The DNA for the CDR3 is TGTGCCAGCAGGGCTGACAGGGCAAACACCATATATTTT.

V usage is TRBV5-6 and J usage is TRBJ1-4; unclear D gene. Germline-derived CDR1 and CDR2 are SGHDT and YYEEEE. Trimming left V 0 bases short and J 0 bases short, with 6 bases between. This CDR3 spans 15 amino acids. CDR3 loop: CASSLVGTTNEKLFF. The CDR3 nucleotides read TGTGCCAGCAGCTTGGTGGGGACAACTAATGAAAAACTGTTTTTT.

The chain is built from TRBV4-1 and TRBJ1-2, with 8 nucleotides matching TRBD1. The CDR3 has 14 amino acids. Losses at the gene ends were 5 bases for V and 2 bases for J; bases not matched to a gene: 4. Looked up from germline, CDR1 is MGHRA and CDR2 is YSYEKL. The CDR3 reads CASSNRDRNYGYTF. DNA for the CDR3: TGCGCCAGCAGCAACCGGGACAGGAACTATGGCTACACCTTC.

This clone was seen once. The chain joins TRBV6-6 to TRBJ1-5, with D uncertain. Germline V gives CDR1 MNHNY, CDR2 SVGAGI (reference sequence). With 0 bases removed from V and 5 bases from J, the gap between germline ends came to 5 bases. This CDR3 has 13 amino acids. The CDR3 sequence: CASSYSRDQPQHF. The CDR3 DNA sequence: TGTGCCAGCAGTTACTCCCGAGATCAGCCCCAGCATTTT.

V and J are TRBV29-1 and TRBJ2-7; D uncertain. The V end lost 1 base, the J end lost 5 bases, and 9 bases lay between the germline ends. Germline loops: CDR1 SQVTM, CDR2 ANQGSEA. The CDR3 spans 12 residues. The CDR3 DNA reads as TGCAGCGTTGAAGCCAGTCGCCACGAGCAGTACTTC. It specifies CSVEASRHEQYF.

The V and J genes are TRBV29-1 and TRBJ2-5; no firm D call. The CDR3 is 11 amino acids. V was trimmed by 4 bases and J by 3 bases, leaving 6 bases between them. Germline loops: CDR1 SQVTM, CDR2 ANQGSEA. CDR3 amino acids: CSVVGKETQYF. The CDR3 DNA reads as TGCAGCGTTGTGGGGAAAGAGACCCAGTACTTC.

Remarks on this clone: An end of the junction differs from the germline gene, which may be a read error. This sequence joins TRBV13 and TRBJ2-5; 10 positions agree with TRBD2. Germline V CDR1 and CDR2: PRHDT, FYEKMQ (reference sequence). The CDR3 runs 14 residues. The CDR3 is CASTLAGGAETQYF. CDR3 nucleotide sequence: TGTGCCAGCACCTTAGCGGGAGGAGCGGAGACCCAGTACTTC. Complete variable domain (other parts from reference TRBV13 and TRBJ2-5): AAGVIQSPRHLIKEKRETATLKCYPIPRHDTVYWYQQGPGQDPQFLISFYEKMQSDKGSIPDRFSAQQFSDYHSELNMSSLELGDSALYFCASTLAGGAETQYFGPGTRLLVL.

J is TRBJ1-4 and V is TRBV25-1; D is unclear. From germline, CDR1 is MGHDK and CDR2 SYGVNS. The CDR3 covers 15 residues. V lost 6 bases to trimming and J lost 2 bases, with 13 bases between them. The CDR3 is CASRGSRSTNEKLFF. The CDR3 region has the DNA TGTGCCAGCAGGGGTTCCAGGTCGACTAATGAAAAACTGTTTTTT.

This sequence joins TRBV7-2 and TRBJ2-6; D ambiguous. The CDR3 runs 14 residues. In germline, CDR1 is SGHTA, CDR2 FQGNSA. Trimming left V 7 bases short and J 3 bases short, with 10 bases between. CDR3: CASTAVGGANVLTF. The CDR3 nucleotides are TGTGCCAGCACCGCGGTCGGTGGGGCCAACGTCCTGACTTTC.

The table lists this clone with a few counts. The chain has TRBV6-1 and TRBJ2-7; the D gene is possibly TRBD2 (6 bases). From germline, CDR1 is MNHNS and CDR2 SASEGT. This CDR3 region has 16 residues. V was pared by 1 base and J by 3 bases, with 16 bases between. The CDR3 here is CASSEGIGGPLYEQYF. In DNA form, the CDR3 reads TGTGCCAGCAGTGAAGGAATTGGAGGGCCTCTCTACGAGCAGTACTTC.

The chain uses TRBV29-1 and TRBJ1-2; 8 bases match TRBD1. Germline values: CDR1 SQVTM, CDR2 ANQGSEA. V was clipped by 4 bases and J by 6 bases; unmatched bases: 13. The length of the CDR3 is 15 residues. CDR3 sequence (DNA): TGCAGCGTTGCTTCTCTGGCAGGGGGCAACGATGGCTACACCTTC. It is translated as CSVASLAGGNDGYTF.

V gene TRBV11-2 combines with J gene TRBJ1-4; 7 nucleotides align to TRBD1. CDR3 length: 14 residues. Germline trimming cut 4 bases from V and 6 bases from J; bases unmatched to any gene: 5. Germline values: CDR1 SGHAT, CDR2 FQNNGV. CDR3 protein: CASSSGTAYEKLFF. As DNA, the CDR3 is TGTGCCAGCAGCTCCGGGACAGCGTATGAAAAACTGTTTTTT.

The chain recombines TRBV28 with TRBJ2-3; no firm D call. This CDR3 spans 13 amino acids. V gave up 5 bases and J gave up 3 bases, with 9 bases separating them. Germline CDR1 and CDR2: MDHEN and SYDVKM. CDR3 DNA sequence: TGTGCCAGCAGTATCTGGGGTACAGATACGCAGTATTTT. As protein: CASSIWGTDTQYF.

V gene TRBV5-1 combines with J gene TRBJ2-3; no definite D call. The CDR3 has 13 residues. Germline assignment: CDR1 SGHRS and CDR2 YFSETQ. The V end was cut by 5 bases, the J end by 1 base, with 8 bases between. The CDR3 nucleotides read TGCGCCAGCAGGTTCCCTGGCACAGATACGCAGTATTTT. Protein product: CASRFPGTDTQYF.

The rearrangement links TRBV13 to TRBJ2-7; 7 bases line up with TRBD1. The CDR3 sequence is 15 residues long. Per the germline V gene, CDR1 is PRHDT and CDR2 is FYEKMQ (reference sequence). V dropped 5 bases and J dropped 4; count of bases not matched to a gene: 11. CDR3 sequence: CASSNTGEGKYEQYF. DNA for the CDR3: TGTGCCAGCAGCAACACAGGGGAAGGAAAATACGAGCAGTACTTC.

The chain has TRBV10-3 and TRBJ1-1; TRBD1 agrees at 8 bases. Germline lookup yields CDR1 ENHRY and CDR2 SYGVKD. CDR3 length equals 12 residues. J was trimmed by 11 bases and V by 7 bases; bases with no gene match: 9. CDR3: CAITQDREWAFF. CDR3 nucleotides: TGTGCCATCACTCAGGACAGGGAGTGGGCTTTCTTT.

V usage is TRBV4-2 and J usage is TRBJ2-7, with 12 positions matching TRBD2. Germline CDR1 is LGHNA and CDR2 is YNFKEQ. CDR3 length: 16 amino acids. Unmatched junction bases numbered 10, after V lost 4 bases and J lost 6 bases. CDR3 residues: CASSLGTSGSLVEQYF. For the CDR3, the DNA is TGTGCCAGCAGCCTCGGGACTAGCGGGTCGTTAGTCGAGCAGTACTTC.

The rearrangement joins TRBV28 to TRBJ2-1; D remains unclear. Germline V gives CDR1 MDHEN, CDR2 SYDVKM. Trimming removed 3 bases from V and 4 bases from J, with 13 bases in between. The CDR3 is 15 residues long. The CDR3 loop reads CASSFPSGLYNEQFF. The CDR3 DNA reads as TGTGCCAGCAGTTTCCCTTCTGGGCTGTACAATGAGCAGTTCTTC.

The J gene is TRBJ2-7, the V gene TRBV27; no reliable D call. V was clipped by 8 bases and J by 1 base, with 15 bases between them. CDR3 length equals 14 residues. Germline V gene lookup returns CDR1 MNHEY and CDR2 SMNVEV (reference sequence). In nucleotides, the CDR3 is TGTGCCAGCTCCCAGACGGCGGCTTCCTACGAGCAGTACTTC. Protein product: CASSQTAASYEQYF.

V is TRBV4-2 and J is TRBJ1-1; 9 bases map to TRBD1. The CDR3 extends over 17 amino acids. Germline V lookup: CDR1 LGHNA, CDR2 YNFKEQ. Trimming cost V 1 base and J 0 bases; bases outside gene matches: 6. This CDR3 is CASSQVPGQGMNTEAFF. The CDR3 DNA reads as TGTGCCAGCAGCCAAGTCCCGGGACAGGGAATGAACACTGAAGCTTTCTTT.